The T cell receptor (beta chain) under discussion was sequenced for a study of T cells in Graves' hyperthyroidism and ophthalmopathy (dated by TCRdb to the late 2010s). About the full investigation: Peripheral blood samples were taken at initial diagnosis, before any treatment was given. After blood sampling, hyperthyroidism patients were treated with methimazole at a starting dose of 30 mg daily, and ophthalmopathy patients were treated with high-dose intravenous methylprednisolone. The study also compared thyroid tissue and blood T-cell repertoires from roughly 6 Graves' hyperthyroidism patients. TCR Vbeta CDR3 sequencing of approximately 140 peripheral blood samples (approximately 44 ophthalmopathy, 75 or so hyperthyroidism and around 17 progressor patients) is reported in the paper. To identify distinguishing TCR V-J signatures, a discovery cohort of 90 to 100 patients was used, comprising some 45 with Graves' ophthalmopathy and about 59 with stable Graves' hyperthyroidism. An independent validation cohort of 18 to 20 hyperthyroidism patients and 17 patients who later progressed to ophthalmopathy tested prospective prediction of ophthalmopathy. The roughly 91 discovery patients were randomly split 7:3 into training and test sets. Paper-wide results and their limitations: No statistical method was used to fix the sample size in advance, and group allocation was not hidden from the investigators. Most expanded thyroid clonotypes (frequency above 0.001) were also detected in blood, a finding suggesting that blood repertoires may reflect thyroid immune responses. During validation, the model predicted progression to ophthalmopathy a median of approximately six months ahead of onset, with roughly 65% sensitivity and around 72% specificity. A 13 V-J signature model separated ophthalmopathy from stable hyperthyroidism, with around 91% sensitivity and just under 84% specificity in cross-validation and 80%/75% in testing.

The TCR beta CDR3 regions were amplified from the RNA transcripts. The first round of RT-PCR for the TCR CDR3 was performed with the HTBI primer set and the Qiagen OneStep RT-PCR kit. A second multiplex PCR round built the libraries, followed by size selection and purification. Libraries were sequenced paired-end with 100 bp reads on an Illumina HiSeq2000. The study's processing was this. SOAPnuke was used to process the raw data, with reads discarded if the reads contained adapters or uncalled bases, had a mean Phred below 15, or lacked an exact constant-primer or identifier match. COPE v1.2.5 was used to merge the high-quality paired reads, and each unique nucleotide sequence was defined as a clonotype. MiTCR v1.1 was used to align the clonotypes against IMGT TRBV, TRBD and TRBJ reference segments. Analysis was restricted to V-J combinations with a frequency above 0.0001, which covered 99.2% of repertoires. A TCS score was defined as the ratio of F50 (clonal expansion) to E x V (chaos), with BLOSUM62-based TCRdist applied between CDR3 peptides within each V-J. Welch's t-statistics and random forest reduced fewer than 550 V-J features to some 14, which were used in a naive Bayes classifier (R e1071). The public reads were run again by TCRdb, first through fastp at Q25 and then through MiXCR, and only productive beta chains were kept. A single entry per CDR3 protein holds the most common genes and DNA from its merged rows. Here the V and J calls rest on TCRdb's processing, not on the authors' analysis. The sample contains around 500,000 distinct CDR3 sequences, less than 25% of them found a single time. The ten largest clonotypes hold less than 65% of the sample.

V was cut back by 0 bases and J by 6 bases, leaving a gap of 9 bases between them. Ends included, the CDR3 has 13 residues. Only the CDR3 region is kept as DNA, spanning 39 bases read in frame from base 1. Looking up the germline V gene (reference sequence) yields CDR1 GTSNPN and CDR2 SVGIG. Ophthalmopathy patients had moderately to severely active disease, Clinical Activity Score of at least 3, NOSPECS grade of at least 4, and duration under 3 months. The study excluded patients with uncontrolled infections, other autoimmune diseases, pregnancy or lactation. Diagnoses relied on clinical symptoms, serum thyroxine and TRAb, thyroid ultrasound and orbital computed tomography. PBMCs were separated from 8 to 10 ml of fresh peripheral blood using Ficoll-Paque density gradient centrifugation. Total RNA was extracted using Trizol reagent, and RNA quality was assessed on an Agilent 2100 Bioanalyzer. On this clonotype itself: What this receptor recognizes is not known. The final CDR3 position lacks the conserved phenylalanine or tryptophan, pointing to a likely read error.

The chain is made from TRBV30 and TRBJ2-1; no D gene can be assigned with confidence. The sequenced sample consisted of blood. The sequence came from a woman aged 70-85 years with Graves' ophthalmopathy. The DNA reads as follows: TGTGCCTGGAGTGTAGGGTGGTTCAATGAGCAGTTCTCC. Translated, it gives CAWSVGWFNEQFS.